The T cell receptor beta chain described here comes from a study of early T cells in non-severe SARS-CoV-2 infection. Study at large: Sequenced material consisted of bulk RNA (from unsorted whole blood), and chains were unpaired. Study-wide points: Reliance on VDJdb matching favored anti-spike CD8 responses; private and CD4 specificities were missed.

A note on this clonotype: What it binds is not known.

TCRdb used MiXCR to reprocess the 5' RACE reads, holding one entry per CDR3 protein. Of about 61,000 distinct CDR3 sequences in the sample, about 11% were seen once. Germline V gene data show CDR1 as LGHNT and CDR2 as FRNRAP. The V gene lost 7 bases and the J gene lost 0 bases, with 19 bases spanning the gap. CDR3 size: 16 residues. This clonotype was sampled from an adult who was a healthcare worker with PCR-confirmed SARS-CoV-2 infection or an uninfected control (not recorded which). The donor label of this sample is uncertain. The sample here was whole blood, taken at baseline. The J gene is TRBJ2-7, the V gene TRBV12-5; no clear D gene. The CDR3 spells CASEKIPLPSSYEQYV. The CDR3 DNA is TGTGCTAGTGAAAAAATCCCCCTCCCCTCCTCCTACGAGCAGTACGTC.